This TCR beta chain was found in a study of CD8 T cell repertoires and HIV-1 epitope variants. About the study: Tested: three Gag epitope families, Nef HW9 and YT9. Broader study findings: Some 10 antigen-specific TCR beta clonotypes were found; over 5 seemed cross-reactive to variants.

Regarding this clone: Its antigen is not identified.

The J segment lost 3 bases and the V segment lost 8 bases, leaving 14 bases of the junction unmatched. The germline V gene encodes CDR1 SSHAT and CDR2 FNYEAQ (reference sequence). The CDR3 is 16 amino acids. Assay used: immunoSEQ multiplex PCR; TCRdb lists only in-frame clones, some missing. The sample records 5,500 to 6,000 clones, 60% to 70% being singletons. The chain couples TRBV7-7 to TRBJ2-5; 8 positions agree with TRBD2. Sequencing input: cultured CD8+ T cells derived from PBMCs. The sequence derives from a male donor with HIV. The CDR3 sequence is CASGNLREGGEETQYF. In DNA, the CDR3 is TGTGCCAGCGGAAACTTACGGGAGGGGGGCGAAGAGACCCAGTACTTC.